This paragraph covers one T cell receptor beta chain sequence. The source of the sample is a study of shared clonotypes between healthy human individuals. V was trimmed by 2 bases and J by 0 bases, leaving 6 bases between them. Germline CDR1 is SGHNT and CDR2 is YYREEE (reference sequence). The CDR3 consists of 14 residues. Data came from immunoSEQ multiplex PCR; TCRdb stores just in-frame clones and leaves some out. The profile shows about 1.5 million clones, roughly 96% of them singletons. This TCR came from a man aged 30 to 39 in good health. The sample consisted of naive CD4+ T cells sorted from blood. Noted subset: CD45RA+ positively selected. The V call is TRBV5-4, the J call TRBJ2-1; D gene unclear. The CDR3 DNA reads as TGTGCCAGCAGCTTCGGAAGCTCCTACAATGAGCAGTTCTTC. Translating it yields CASSFGSSYNEQFF. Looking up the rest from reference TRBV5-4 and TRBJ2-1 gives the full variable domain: ETGVTQSPTHLIKTRGQQVTLRCSSQSGHNTVSWYQQALGQGPQFIFQYYREEENGRGNFPPRFSGLQFPNYSSELNVNALELDDSALYLCASSFGSSYNEQFFGPGTRLTVL.